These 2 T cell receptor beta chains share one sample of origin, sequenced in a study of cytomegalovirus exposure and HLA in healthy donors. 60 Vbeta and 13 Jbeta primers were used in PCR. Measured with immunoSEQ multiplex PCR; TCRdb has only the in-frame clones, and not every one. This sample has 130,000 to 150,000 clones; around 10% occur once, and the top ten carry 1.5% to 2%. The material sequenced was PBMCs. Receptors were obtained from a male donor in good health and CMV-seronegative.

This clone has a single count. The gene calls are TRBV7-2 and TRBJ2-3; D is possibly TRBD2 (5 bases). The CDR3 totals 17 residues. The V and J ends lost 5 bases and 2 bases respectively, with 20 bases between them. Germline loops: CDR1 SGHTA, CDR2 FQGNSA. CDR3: CASSPFSATSITDTQYF. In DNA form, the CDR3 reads TGTGCCAGCAGCCCCTTTTCTGCAACTAGTATCACAGATACGCAGTATTTT.

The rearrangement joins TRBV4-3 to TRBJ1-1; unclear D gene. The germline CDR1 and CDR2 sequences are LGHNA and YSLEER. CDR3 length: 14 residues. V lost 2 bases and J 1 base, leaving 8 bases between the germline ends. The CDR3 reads CASSQIPGNTEAFF. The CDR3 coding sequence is TGCGCCAGCAGCCAAATCCCAGGGAACACTGAAGCTTTCTTT.